Listed below are T cell receptor beta chains from one sample, sequenced in a study of blood T cells in healthy people across ages. Via MiXCR, TCRdb re-called the 5' RACE reads, giving one row per CDR3 protein. Seen here are fewer than 1 million distinct CDR3 sequences, 40% to 50% observed once, and the top ten hold about 21%. The sequencing input was blood. The source of these receptors is a man aged 55-75 years in good health. Both conserved end residues are part of each CDR3. D genes are given only for firm matches. Some rows mark clone size as missing; the rest say once, few, many or name a class of expanded clone.

D gene	clone size	V gene	J gene	CDR3 DNA	CDR3 protein
TRBD2	.	TRBV3-1	TRBJ2-5	TGTGCCAGCAGCAAACCGGGACTAGCGGCAGAAGAGACCCAGTACTTC	CASSKPGLAAEETQYF
.	.	TRBV29-1	TRBJ1-2	TGCAGCGTTGAATCAGCGGGGAGAACCTATGGCTACACCTTC	CSVESAGRTYGYTF
.	once	TRBV20-1	TRBJ1-5	TGCAGTGCCAGGACGGAACTTAGCAATCAGCCCCAGCATTTT	CSARTELSNQPQHF
.	few	TRBV7-6	TRBJ2-1	TGTGCCAGCAGCTTAGCGAGAAGCGCGTCCTACAATGAGCAGTTCTTC	CASSLARSASYNEQFF
TRBD1	.	TRBV7-2	TRBJ1-5	TGTGCCAGCAGCTTAAACAGGGGAGGCAATCAGCCCCAGCATTTT	CASSLNRGGNQPQHF
TRBD2	few	TRBV30	TRBJ2-1	TGTGCCTGGAGTGGGCGGGGGGAGCAGTTCTTC	CAWSGRGEQFF
TRBD1	few	TRBV20-1	TRBJ1-5	TGCAGTGCTACCGGGACAGGGAGGGCCAATCAGCCCCAGCATTTT	CSATGTGRANQPQHF
TRBD2	.	TRBV5-1	TRBJ2-1	TGCGCCAGCAGCTTGCTAGCGGGGGGGCAAAACAATGAGCAGTTCTTC	CASSLLAGGQNNEQFF
.	.	TRBV15	TRBJ2-7	TGTGCCACCAGCAGAGAGGCAGGGTCGGGTTACGAGCAGTACTTC	CATSREAGSGYEQYF
.	.	TRBV10-3	TRBJ2-3	TGTGCCATCAGTGAGTCGATCGCAGATACGCAGTATTTT	CAISESIADTQYF
TRBD2	.	TRBV7-3	TRBJ2-1	TGTGCCAGCAGCGTCACCGGGACTAGCTCCTACAGTGAGCAGTTCTTC	CASSVTGTSSYSEQFF
.	once	TRBV11-2	TRBJ1-5	TGTGCCAGCAGCTTAGTGCCCGGGCCGCAGCCCCAGCATTTT	CASSLVPGPQPQHF
.	.	TRBV5-4	TRBJ2-1	TGTGCCAGCAGCTTGGGCAGTGGGCAAGACAATGAGCAGTTCTTC	CASSLGSGQDNEQFF
TRBD1	few	TRBV3-1	TRBJ1-2	TGTGCCAGCAGCCAGTTTAACGGACAGGATGGCTACACCTTC	CASSQFNGQDGYTF
.	few	TRBV12-3/TRBV12-4	TRBJ2-1	TGTGCCAGCACCAGAGAGGGCAGGTACAATGAGCAGTTCTTC	CASTREGRYNEQFF
TRBD1	few	TRBV7-2	TRBJ2-5	TGTGCCAGCAGCTTACAGAGACAGGGCTTAAGAGAGACCCAGTACTTC	CASSLQRQGLRETQYF
TRBD2	.	TRBV20-1	TRBJ2-2	TGCAGTGCTAGCGGGACTAGCGTGGGGGAGCTGTTTTTT	CSASGTSVGELFF
.	few	TRBV4-3	TRBJ2-3	TGCGCCAGCAGCCAAGTACGGTGGGACACGCAGTATTTT	CASSQVRWDTQYF
.	few	TRBV4-1	TRBJ2-1	TGCGCCAGCAGCCAAGAGGTGGTGGGGCCCCACAATGAGCAGTTCTTC	CASSQEVVGPHNEQFF
.	many	TRBV11-2	TRBJ2-1	TGTGCCAGCAGCTTAGTGACAGACTACTACAATGAGCAGTTCTTC	CASSLVTDYYNEQFF
TRBD2	.	TRBV20-1	TRBJ2-3	TGCAGTGCTAGAGGGGGGACTAGCCACACAGATACGCAGTATTTT	CSARGGTSHTDTQYF
TRBD2	.	TRBV11-2	TRBJ2-1	TGTGCCAGCAGCTTCCAGCGGGACTACAATGAGCAGTTCTTC	CASSFQRDYNEQFF
TRBD1	many	TRBV29-1	TRBJ2-5	TGCAGCGTTGAATTTGCGACTAGTGCCCGGGACAGGGCGTACCAAGAGACCCAGTACTTC	CSVEFATSARDRAYQETQYF
.	few	TRBV20-1	TRBJ2-3	TGCAGTGCTAGCTCCGGACCGAGCACAGATACGCAGTATTTT	CSASSGPSTDTQYF
TRBD1	.	TRBV12-3/TRBV12-4	TRBJ1-5	TGTGCCAGCAGTTTTTCAGGGGGGCTCAATCAGCCCCAGCATTTT	CASSFSGGLNQPQHF
.	.	TRBV6-6	TRBJ1-2	TGTGCCAGCAGTTACCAGGGATCCGGCTACACCTTC	CASSYQGSGYTF
TRBD2	few	TRBV20-1	TRBJ2-3	TGCAGTGCTAGTCCACCTAGCGGGGGATATGATACGCAGTATTTT	CSASPPSGGYDTQYF
TRBD2	.	TRBV28	TRBJ2-5	TGTGCCAGCACCTACAGTCTAGCGGGGCGCAATGAGCAGTACTTC	CASTYSLAGRNEQYF
.	once	TRBV6-2/TRBV6-3	TRBJ1-1	TGTGCCAGCAGGTATAGGGCAGACGGCCCGCTGAACACTGAAGCTTTCTTT	CASRYRADGPLNTEAFF
TRBD1	.	TRBV5-1	TRBJ2-3	TGCGCCAGCAGCTATCGCCGGGACAGGGTCGCAGATACGCAGTATTTT	CASSYRRDRVADTQYF
.	few	TRBV6-2/TRBV6-3	TRBJ1-6	TGTGCCAGCCGGACCGTCGAAGGAAATTCACCCCTCCACTTT	CASRTVEGNSPLHF
TRBD1	.	TRBV12-3/TRBV12-4	TRBJ2-3	TGTGCCAGCACACCTCTCTCAGGGGGCGGGAGCACAGATACGCAGTATTTT	CASTPLSGGGSTDTQYF
.	few	TRBV21-1	TRBJ1-5	TGTGCCGCGTGGGGAAGCAATCAGCCCCAGCATTTT	CAAWGSNQPQHF
.	few	TRBV28	TRBJ2-1	TGTGCCAGCAGACGGGGGAACTCCTACAATGAGCAGTTCTTC	CASRRGNSYNEQFF
TRBD1	once	TRBV29-1	TRBJ2-2	TGCAGCGTGGAAGGGGGCAGTATGGAGGCCGGGGAGCTGTTTTTT	CSVEGGSMEAGELFF
.	.	TRBV7-2	TRBJ1-4	TGTGCCAGCAGCTACCTGGGCGCGAATGAAAAACTGTTTTTT	CASSYLGANEKLFF
.	.	TRBV9	TRBJ1-2	TGTGCCAGCAGCATAGGTGGGAGCGGTTTAAAAGGGGCCGACTATGGCTACACCTTC	CASSIGGSGLKGADYGYTF
.	.	TRBV6-6	TRBJ1-2	TGTGCCAGCAGTTTCGACCAGAGTTATGGCTACACCTTC	CASSFDQSYGYTF
.	.	TRBV27	TRBJ2-2	TGTGCCAGCAGTTTCCCCGGAGGGGGCGGAATCGGGGAGCTGTTTTTT	CASSFPGGGGIGELFF
TRBD1	.	TRBV20-1	TRBJ2-1	TGCAGTGCTCTTCGACAGGGGCAGACCTCCTACGAGCAGTTCTTC	CSALRQGQTSYEQFF
.	once	TRBV15	TRBJ2-2	TGTGCCACCAGCAGGGCACAGGGTCCCGGGGAGCTGTTTTTT	CATSRAQGPGELFF
.	.	TRBV28	TRBJ2-2	TGTGCCAGCAGTTTAAATCGGTCGTTTCGGGGCGGGGAGCTGTTTTTT	CASSLNRSFRGGELFF
.	.	TRBV4-3	TRBJ2-3	TGCGCCAGCAGCCAAGATTCAAAGGCAGATACGCAGTATTTT	CASSQDSKADTQYF
.	.	TRBV4-3	TRBJ1-1	TGCGCCAGCAGCCAGCGACGGACCGGGAACACTGAAGCTTTCTTT	CASSQRRTGNTEAFF
.	few	TRBV4-1	TRBJ2-3	TGCGCCAGCAGCCAAGATTTGGTCACTGATACGCAGTATTTT	CASSQDLVTDTQYF
TRBD2	once	TRBV20-1	TRBJ2-5	TGCAGTGCTCCTCCTCGTGGACTAGCTCCAGAGACCCAGTACTTC	CSAPPRGLAPETQYF
.	few	TRBV6-2/TRBV6-3	TRBJ2-7	TGTGCCAGCAGTTACAACGGACAGACCTACGAGCAGTACTTC	CASSYNGQTYEQYF
TRBD1	.	TRBV24-1	TRBJ2-1	TGTGCCACCAGTGAGGCGGGACAGGGGTACAATGAGCAGTTCTTC	CATSEAGQGYNEQFF
TRBD1	few	TRBV25-1	TRBJ2-1	TGTGCCAGCAGTGAGACGACAGGGAATGATGAGCAGTTCTTC	CASSETTGNDEQFF
TRBD1	.	TRBV27	TRBJ1-2	TGTGCCAGCAGTTCGAGTGTGGGACAGGGAGGCTATGGCTACACCTTC	CASSSSVGQGGYGYTF
.	.	TRBV7-2	TRBJ2-3	TGTGCCAGCAGCTTAGGGCCCGGGGGCGCGGGAGGCACAGATACGCAGTATTTT	CASSLGPGGAGGTDTQYF
.	.	TRBV5-1	TRBJ2-7	TGCGCCAGCAGCTTGGCATTGGACGAGCAGTACTTC	CASSLALDEQYF
TRBD2	.	TRBV7-9	TRBJ2-1	TGTGCCAGCAGCCCCTTGCCCCTAGCGGGGGGCATAAATGAGCAGTTCTTC	CASSPLPLAGGINEQFF
.	few	TRBV4-3	TRBJ2-5	TGCGCCAGCAGCCAAGATATTCCCGGGAGCCGGTCAGGGACCCAGTACTTC	CASSQDIPGSRSGTQYF
.	.	TRBV4-1	TRBJ2-7	TGCGCCAGCAGCAACAGGCCAACCGGCTACGAGCAGTACTTC	CASSNRPTGYEQYF
.	few	TRBV18	TRBJ1-1	TGTGCCAGCTCAATATGGGTTGACACTGAAGCTTTCTTT	CASSIWVDTEAFF
TRBD1	.	TRBV4-3	TRBJ2-7	TGCGCCAGCAGCCAAGGGACAGGGGGGAGGAAAGACGAGCAGTACTTC	CASSQGTGGRKDEQYF
.	once	TRBV3-1	TRBJ1-2	TGTGCCAGCAGCTTTTCAGGAGTCGGTGAAAACTATGGCTACACCTTC	CASSFSGVGENYGYTF